This T cell receptor (beta chain) was recorded in a study of blood T cell repertoires in COVID-19. Study details: Samples came from the United States, Italy and Spain, spanning acute and convalescent COVID-19. PBMCs, B-cell-depleted T cells, or T cells provided the cDNA or gDNA that made up the material.

The Seattle patients joined while their infection was active and were tracked longitudinally afterward. The CDR3 extends over 16 amino acids. V was pared by 2 bases and J by 2 bases, with 15 bases between. Germline loops: CDR1 SGHTA, CDR2 FQGNSA. As processed by the authors: Amplification of reference gene primers was used by the study to estimate nucleated cell counts. Generated by immunoSEQ multiplex PCR, the TCRdb table keeps only in-frame clones and is missing some. That table supplies the V and J calls and clone size; D and trimming were determined from the DNA. The repertoire holds some 270,000 clones, with 86% as singletons.

Sequencing was carried out using peripheral blood. The TCR was taken from an elderly woman with COVID-19, enrolled during active disease. The chain couples TRBV7-2 to TRBJ2-5; D may be TRBD1 (6 bases). The DNA of the CDR3 is TGTGCCAGCAGCTTAAGGGGTAGGACAGTTCAAGAGACCCAGTACTTC. Translation gives CASSLRGRTVQETQYF.